This TCR beta chain was captured in a study of shared clonotypes between healthy human individuals (dated by TCRdb to the early 2020s). For context, the study as a whole: The cohort comprised a couple of women and a few men aged 18 to 49 years. Between about 0.94 and 8.9 billion PBMCs per donor were obtained by leukapheresis. Per donor, three plates each were used for CD4 naive and CD4 memory, two for CD8 naive, and one for CD8 memory. To estimate repertoire size and how much clonotype sharing occurs between individuals, the study deeply sequenced the blood TCR repertoires of 4 to 6 healthy adults. Different laboratories and diverse techniques were used to prepare libraries and sequence TCR repertoires, to increase sequencing depth and limit assay-specific biases. The full study reports these points: Pairwise subsampling led to the expectation that sequencing depth would affect the degree of clonotype sharing among donors. The genetic and exposure-history diversity represented was limited by the small number of donors. Incomplete sequencing was indicated by rarefaction of sorted-subset datasets, despite the large sequencing depth. Sampling was restricted to blood, and TCR repertoires in tissue are likely to differ from TCR repertoires in blood. Compared with non-shared clonotypes, the clonotypes found in all four sorted-subset donors had higher generation probabilities. About 5% of naive CD4, around 3.6% of naive CD8, roughly 2.4% of memory CD4, and approximately 0.4% of memory CD8 clonotypes were shared across a handful of donors. Larger estimated clonotype richness was generally found for naive subsets than for memory subsets.

Using the deep immunoSEQ assay, multiplex PCR amplified TCR CDR3 regions from genomic DNA. Extracted genomic DNA from each cell subset was distributed evenly across all wells of several immunoSEQ 96-well plates, and each plate was treated as a replicate. For sorted subsets, roughly 200 ng of genomic DNA, equivalent to roughly 30,000 T cell genomes, went into each replicate PCR. Purified libraries were measured with a Qubit 3.0 fluorometer, size-checked on a Bioanalyzer 2100, and measured again with the KAPA Library Quantification kit. Each immunoSEQ 96-well plate was sequenced on its own single-read 150-cycle Illumina NextSeq 550 flow cell. The paper's data handling went like this. Because only junctional sequences without quality scores were contained in the immunoSEQ output, filtering matching that applied to full-length reads could not be performed. Sequences were annotated with PyIR, a Python wrapper for IgBLAST v1.9, using IMGT germline references to assign V/J genes and CDR3. Any read was removed if the V/J assignment was weak (E-value above 1e-6), the CDR3 was missing, or the read contained stop codons, out-of-frame junctions, or ambiguous translated residues. V3J clonotypes were defined as sequences sharing the same inferred V gene, J gene, and CDR3 amino acid sequence. Percentage overlap between repertoires was calculated by dividing the number of shared unique clonotypes by the size of the smaller repertoire. Richness of each repertoire was evaluated using RTK rarefaction, the Chao1 estimator, and Recon v2.1 estimates of unobserved clonotypes. Generation probabilities were computed with OLGA for all TCRbeta clonotypes obtained by the gDNA method from four donors. Imported from immuneACCESS, the table was reduced by TCRdb to in-frame sequences with V and J called. These copies leave out some clones; in studies compared against another copy, an unresolved V gene accounts for under half, and the cause of the remainder is not known. The DNA gave D and trimming, while V, J and clone size come from that table. The sample records a few million clones, approximately 95% of which are singletons. About 0.37% of the sample is taken by the ten largest.

Details on this clone: Its target antigen remains unknown. The record has no base qualities; no much larger clone is one base away.

Donors were healthy HIV-negative adults with no recently reported acute infections or vaccinations. All donors were Caucasian adults living in Nashville, Tennessee, USA. Magnetic negative selection was used to enrich CD4+ T cells, after which naive cells were positively selected on CD45RA and the negative fraction became the memory subset. Blood was collected by leukapheresis, and PBMCs were isolated by Ficoll-Histopaque density gradient centrifugation and then cryopreserved in liquid nitrogen vapor phase. Analytical flow cytometry was used to check the purity and quantity of each magnetically sorted T cell population. Genomic DNA was isolated from every sorted fraction and measured by UV absorbance on a Nanodrop 2000c. V and J lose 2 bases and 5 bases, and a span of 13 bases separates them. The CDR3 spans 14 residues, from the cysteine through the phenylalanine. Here the CDR3 DNA is all that survives: 42 bases in frame from base 1. Looking up the germline V gene yields CDR1 SGHRS and CDR2 YFSETQ.

This clonotype originated in a man younger than 35 in good health. Some clones in this sample may be carry-over from other donors' samples. Sequencing was done on a sample of naive CD4+ T cells from PBMCs. The label giving this sample's cell subset or site can be read as: CD45RA+ positively selected. The chain links TRBV5-1 with TRBJ1-1; the D gene is perhaps TRBD1, from 5 matching bases. Read as DNA, the sequence is TGCGCCAGCAGCTTACAAGGGGAGAGGACTGAAGCTTTCTTT. This yields the protein CASSLQGERTEAFF. Joined to the reference TRBV5-1 and TRBJ1-1 proteins, this CDR3 gives the full variable domain: KAGVTQTPRYLIKTRGQQVTLSCSPISGHRSVSWYQQTPGQGLQFLFEYFSETQRNKGNFPGRFSGRQFSNSRSEMNVSTLELGDSALYLCASSLQGERTEAFFGQGTRLTVV.